This is a list of T cell receptor beta chains from one sample in a study of brain T cells in children with intractable seizures. Clones were read by immunoSEQ multiplex PCR, and TCRdb kept only the in-frame ones, dropping some. The profile shows under 150,000 clones, 94% of them singletons. The material was peripheral blood, obtained at surgery. All receptors come from a boy younger than two with hemimegalencephaly and intractable seizures. Both conserved end residues are part of each CDR3. A D gene is named only where the DNA matches it firmly. Size is omitted from some rows. Given values are once, few, many or a class for expanded clones.

clone_size	v_call	j_call	d_call	cdr3_nt	cdr3_aa
-	TRBV28	TRBJ2-1	-	TGTGCCAGCAGTTTTAAGGTCCATGAGCAGTTCTTC	CASSFKVHEQFF
-	TRBV18	TRBJ2-4	-	TGTGCCAGCTCACCCGCCTACATTCAGTACTTC	CASSPAYIQYF
-	TRBV7-9	TRBJ2-1	TRBD2	TGTGCCAGCAGTCCTCCGACTAGCGGGATTGGCAATGAGCAGTTCTTC	CASSPPTSGIGNEQFF
-	TRBV7-3	TRBJ2-5	TRBD1	TGTGCCAGCAGCTACAACACCGGGACAGGGTATTGCCCTAACCAAGAGACCCAGTACTTC	CASSYNTGTGYCPNQETQYF
-	TRBV5-5	TRBJ2-7	-	TGTGCCAGCAGCTTCATACCGGACAGTCCCTACGAGCAGTACTTC	CASSFIPDSPYEQYF
-	TRBV9	TRBJ1-3	-	TGTGCCAGCAGCGTAGGAAAGGGGTCGGACACCATATATTTT	CASSVGKGSDTIYF
-	TRBV9	TRBJ2-3	TRBD2	TGTGCCGGCTCTCCCGGGACTAGCTTCGTGGATACGCAGTATTTT	CAGSPGTSFVDTQYF
-	TRBV29-1	TRBJ1-1	-	TGCAGCGTTTCCGACCGACGGCCCCCGGCTTTCTTT	CSVSDRRPPAFF
-	TRBV12-2	TRBJ2-3	-	TGTGCAAGTCGCAAAAGGGCTGGGCTAGCGGGAGGGGGCACAGATACGCAGTATTTT	CASRKRAGLAGGGTDTQYF
-	TRBV9	TRBJ2-1	TRBD2	TGTGCCAGCAGCGTAGCTACACTAGCGGGAGTAGGCTTGAATGAGCAGTTCTTC	CASSVATLAGVGLNEQFF
-	TRBV5-4	TRBJ2-7	TRBD2	TGTGCCAGCAGCCCGAAGGGGGGTGGGACTAGCGGCTACGAGCAGTACTTC	CASSPKGGGTSGYEQYF
-	TRBV5-1	TRBJ1-1	-	TGCGCCAGCAGCTTGGCCCAGGGTGGGACTGAAGCTTTCTTT	CASSLAQGGTEAFF
-	TRBV4-1	TRBJ2-1	-	TGCGCCAGCAGCCAAGAGTGGGTAGCGCCCCGCAATGAGCAGTTCTTC	CASSQEWVAPRNEQFF
-	TRBV10-3	TRBJ1-1	-	TGTGCCATCAGTATCGGCCCTGAAGCTTTCTTT	CAISIGPEAFF
-	TRBV28	TRBJ1-1	TRBD1	TGTGCCAGCAGTTTCGCAGCGCGGACAGGGGGCATGAACACTGAAGCTTTCTTT	CASSFAARTGGMNTEAFF
-	TRBV10-3	TRBJ2-6	-	TGTGCCATCAGTGCAGGAGTATCTGGGGCCAACGTCCTGACTTTC	CAISAGVSGANVLTF
-	TRBV4-2	TRBJ2-1	TRBD2	TGTGCCAGCAGCCGGGGGTTGGCGGGAGGGGGGAATGAGCAGTTCTTC	CASSRGLAGGGNEQFF
-	TRBV4-3	TRBJ2-2	TRBD2	TGCGCCAGCAGCCAAGGTCTAGCGGACACCGGGGAGCTGTTTTTT	CASSQGLADTGELFF
-	TRBV3-1/TRBV3-2	TRBJ2-5	TRBD2	TGTGCCAGCAGGGAAGCGGGAGGTGAGACCCAGTACTTC	CASREAGGETQYF
-	TRBV28	TRBJ2-7	TRBD1	TGTGCCAGCAGTTTATATCGGGACAGCACTCTCGTTCTGCGGTTCTCCTACGAGCAGTACTTC	CASSLYRDSTLVLRFSYEQYF
-	TRBV11-2	TRBJ2-7	TRBD2	TGTGCCAGCAGGTTAGGGGGGTTGGCGGGAGGGCCGAGCGACTACGAGCAGTACTTC	CASRLGGLAGGPSDYEQYF
-	TRBV7-3	TRBJ2-5	-	TGTGCCAGCAGCTTAACTCCGACTGCCAAGTACCAAGAGACCCAGTACTTC	CASSLTPTAKYQETQYF
-	TRBV10-1	TRBJ1-3	-	TGCGCCAGCAGTGACCCTGGACAGTTCTCTGGAAACACCATATATTTT	CASSDPGQFSGNTIYF
-	TRBV28	TRBJ2-7	TRBD2	TGTGCCAGCAGCCCGGGGGGTTTTGGCTCCTACGAGCAGTACTTC	CASSPGGFGSYEQYF
-	TRBV4-1	TRBJ2-1	TRBD2	TGCGCCAGCAGCCAAGATAGGGTAGCGGGAGGGTTCAATGAGCAGTTCTTC	CASSQDRVAGGFNEQFF
-	TRBV3-1/TRBV3-2	TRBJ2-7	TRBD1	TGTGCCAGCAGCCCCCGACAGGGGAAACCCTACGAGCAGTACTTC	CASSPRQGKPYEQYF
-	TRBV7-8	TRBJ2-3	-	TGTGCCAGCAGCCAGGACTCCACAGATACGCAGTATTTT	CASSQDSTDTQYF
-	TRBV11-3	TRBJ2-7	-	TGTGCCAGCAGCCCCCGGGGCGGGAACTCCTACGAGCAGTACTTC	CASSPRGGNSYEQYF
few	TRBV4-1	TRBJ1-3	-	TGCGCCAGCAGCCAAGCGGGCAGTTTCTCTGGAAACACCATATATTTT	CASSQAGSFSGNTIYF
-	TRBV5-6	TRBJ2-6	-	TGTGCCAGCAGCTTGTGGACGCTGAGCTCTGGGGCCAACGTCCTGACTTTC	CASSLWTLSSGANVLTF
-	TRBV28	TRBJ2-1	-	TGTGCCAGCAGATTTTTTGGGTCCCGGAATGAGCAGTTCTTC	CASRFFGSRNEQFF
once	TRBV19	TRBJ2-7	-	TGTGCCAGTAGTTATCAGGGGCTAACCTACGAGCAGTACTTC	CASSYQGLTYEQYF
-	TRBV5-1	TRBJ2-3	TRBD1	TGCGCCAGCAGCTCCGGACAGGGTGAGGATACGCAGTATTTT	CASSSGQGEDTQYF
-	TRBV4-3	TRBJ2-1	-	TGCGCCAGCAGCCAAGAAGGTGGACGTTCCTACAATGAGCAGTTCTTC	CASSQEGGRSYNEQFF
once	TRBV7-2	TRBJ2-7	-	TGTGCCAGCAGCTTAGCAGGGGGCTACGAGCAGTACTTC	CASSLAGGYEQYF
-	TRBV2	TRBJ2-3	TRBD1	TGTGCCAGCAGTGTTTTCAGGGGGCGGACAGATACGCAGTATTTT	CASSVFRGRTDTQYF
-	TRBV4-2	TRBJ2-5	-	TGTGCCAGCAGCCAAGATCCGGGCGGAGAGGGGGAGACCCAGTACTTC	CASSQDPGGEGETQYF
-	TRBV3-1/TRBV3-2	TRBJ1-2	-	TGTGCCAGCAGCCAAGGGCAGGGGCCTGGCTACACCTTC	CASSQGQGPGYTF